This is a list of T cell receptor beta chains from one sample in a study of shared clonotypes between healthy human individuals. Produced via immunoSEQ multiplex PCR; TCRdb's table is partial and in-frame only. The data contain about 1.5 million clones, roughly 97% of them singletons. The sample was naive CD4+ T cells sorted from blood. The receptor source for this set is a man between 25 and 39 years old in good health. CDR3s include the opening cysteine and the closing phenylalanine or tryptophan. D genes are given only for firm matches. Expanded clones get a size class; other rows say once, few or many, or leave the size out.

d_call	v_call	clone_size	j_call	cdr3_nt	cdr3_aa
TRBD2	TRBV2	-	TRBJ2-5	TGTGCCAGCAGGCCAGACGTAGCGGGAGTGGAGGAGACCCAGTACTTC	CASRPDVAGVEETQYF
-	TRBV2	-	TRBJ2-6	TGTGCCAGCGTGTCAAGCGAGCTGGTCTCTGGGGCCAACGTCCTGACTTTC	CASVSSELVSGANVLTF
-	TRBV5-1	-	TRBJ2-5	TGCGCCAGCAGCTTCGGTCAGTCCGGGACCCAGTACTTC	CASSFGQSGTQYF
-	TRBV7-6	-	TRBJ2-2	TGTGCCAGCAGCTTAATGGCGGGCTTGGGTACCGGGGAGCTGTTTTTT	CASSLMAGLGTGELFF
TRBD2	TRBV27	-	TRBJ2-1	TGTGCCAGCAGAGGGCGGACGGTACTAGCGGGGCTTTACAATGAGCAGTTCTTC	CASRGRTVLAGLYNEQFF
TRBD2	TRBV29-1	-	TRBJ2-7	TGCAGCGTTGCCCCGGGACTAGCGGGTTACGAGCAGTACTTC	CSVAPGLAGYEQYF
-	TRBV9	-	TRBJ2-4	TGTGCCAGCAGGGGTCGGAGGGCCAAAAACATTCAGTACTTC	CASRGRRAKNIQYF
-	TRBV5-1	-	TRBJ2-1	TGCGCCAGCAGCCAATACCCTTTAGGGAATTATTACAATGAGCAGTTCTTC	CASSQYPLGNYYNEQFF
TRBD2	TRBV7-2	-	TRBJ2-3	TGTGCCAGCACCCGACTAGCGGGATCCTCAGATACGCAGTATTTT	CASTRLAGSSDTQYF
TRBD1	TRBV28	-	TRBJ2-7	TGTGCCAGCAGTCACAGGGGAATGGGCTCCTACGAGCAGTACTTC	CASSHRGMGSYEQYF
TRBD1	TRBV28	-	TRBJ1-5	TGTGCCAGCAGGCCCCGGGACAGGGCAGTCCAGCCCCAGCATTTT	CASRPRDRAVQPQHF
-	TRBV7-9	-	TRBJ2-3	TGTGCCAGCAGCCGCACGGGGACCTCGACAGATACGCAGTATTTT	CASSRTGTSTDTQYF
-	TRBV6-6	-	TRBJ1-4	TGTGCCAGCAGTTACCCCCTCCAGGGATCTGAAAAACTGTTTTTT	CASSYPLQGSEKLFF
TRBD1	TRBV11-1	-	TRBJ1-2	TGTGCCAGCAGCTTCGACAGGGGCGCCGGGTCGTCCTATGGCTACACCTTC	CASSFDRGAGSSYGYTF
TRBD1	TRBV4-2	-	TRBJ1-1	TGTGCCAGCAGCCCGGGACAGGGTTGGACTGAAGCTTTCTTT	CASSPGQGWTEAFF
TRBD1	TRBV6-9	-	TRBJ1-1	TGTGCCGGACAGGGAGAAGCTTTCTTT	CAGQGEAFF
-	TRBV2	-	TRBJ2-3	TGTGCCAGCACACTACGGATGGTTTCCACGCAGTATTTT	CASTLRMVSTQYF
-	TRBV5-1	-	TRBJ2-1	TGCGCCAGCAGCGCTGAAGTTGGTGGTACAAGTGAGCAGTTCTTC	CASSAEVGGTSEQFF
-	TRBV29-1	-	TRBJ2-3	TGCAGCGTTTCCGGACCTGCGGAAGATACGCAGTATTTT	CSVSGPAEDTQYF
TRBD1	TRBV11-2	-	TRBJ2-7	TGTGCCAGCAGACCCATCCGGGACAGGCCTTACGAGCAGTACTTC	CASRPIRDRPYEQYF
-	TRBV6-5	-	TRBJ1-1	TGTGCCAGCAGTTACTCGATTATAACACCAAACACTGAAGCTTTCTTT	CASSYSIITPNTEAFF
-	TRBV6-5	-	TRBJ2-5	TGTGCCAGCAGTTCTCTCGTGTCGCGGGAGACCCAGTACTTC	CASSSLVSRETQYF
-	TRBV5-1	once	TRBJ2-1	TGCGCCAGCAGCTTGGTTGCGTCCGTCTACAATGAGCAGTTCTTC	CASSLVASVYNEQFF
TRBD2	TRBV6-6	-	TRBJ2-3	TGTGCCAGCAGTTACATGACTAGCGGGAGCGTCGATACGCAGTATTTT	CASSYMTSGSVDTQYF